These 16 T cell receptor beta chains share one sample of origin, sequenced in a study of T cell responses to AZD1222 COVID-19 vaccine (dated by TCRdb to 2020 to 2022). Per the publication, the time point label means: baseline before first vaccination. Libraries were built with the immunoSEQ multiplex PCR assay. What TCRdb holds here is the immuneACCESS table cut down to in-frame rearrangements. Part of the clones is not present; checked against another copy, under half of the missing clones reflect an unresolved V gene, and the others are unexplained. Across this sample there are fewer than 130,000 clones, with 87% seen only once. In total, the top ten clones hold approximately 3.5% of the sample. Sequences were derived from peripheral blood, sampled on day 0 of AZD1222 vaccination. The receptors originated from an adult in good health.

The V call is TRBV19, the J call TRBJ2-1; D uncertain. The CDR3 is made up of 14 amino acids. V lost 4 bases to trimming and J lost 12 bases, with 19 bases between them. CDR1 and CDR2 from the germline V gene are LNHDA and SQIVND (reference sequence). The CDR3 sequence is CASSSSTVTAWQFF. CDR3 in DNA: TGTGCCAGTAGTAGCAGCACGGTGACTGCGTGGCAGTTCTTC.

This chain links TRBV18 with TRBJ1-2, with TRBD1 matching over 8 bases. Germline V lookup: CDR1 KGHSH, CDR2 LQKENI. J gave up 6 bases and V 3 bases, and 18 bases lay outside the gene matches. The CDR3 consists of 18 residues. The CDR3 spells CASSPRGAGTGLRDGYTF. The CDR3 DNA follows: TGTGCCAGCTCACCTCGGGGAGCCGGGACAGGCCTTAGGGATGGCTACACCTTC.

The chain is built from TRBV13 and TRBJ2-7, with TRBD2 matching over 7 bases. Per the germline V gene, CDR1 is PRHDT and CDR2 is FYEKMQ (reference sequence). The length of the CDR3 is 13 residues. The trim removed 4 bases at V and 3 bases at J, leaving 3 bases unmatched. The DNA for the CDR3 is TGTGCCAGCAGCTCCGGGACTAACTACGAGCAGTACTTC. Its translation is CASSSGTNYEQYF.

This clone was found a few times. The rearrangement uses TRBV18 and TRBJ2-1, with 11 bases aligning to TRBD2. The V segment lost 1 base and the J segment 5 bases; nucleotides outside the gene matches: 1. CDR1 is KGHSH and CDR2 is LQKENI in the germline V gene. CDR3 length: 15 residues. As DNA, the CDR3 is TGTGCCAGCTCACCACGGACTAGCGGGCACAATGAGCAGTTCTTC. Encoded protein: CASSPRTSGHNEQFF.

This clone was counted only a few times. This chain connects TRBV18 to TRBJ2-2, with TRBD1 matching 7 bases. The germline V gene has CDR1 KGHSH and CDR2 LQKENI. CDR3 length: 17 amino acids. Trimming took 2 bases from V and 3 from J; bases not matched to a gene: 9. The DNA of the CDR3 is TGTGCCAGCTCACCATCTTTGTCCGGGACAGACACCGGGGAGCTGTTTTTT. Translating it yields CASSPSLSGTDTGELFF.

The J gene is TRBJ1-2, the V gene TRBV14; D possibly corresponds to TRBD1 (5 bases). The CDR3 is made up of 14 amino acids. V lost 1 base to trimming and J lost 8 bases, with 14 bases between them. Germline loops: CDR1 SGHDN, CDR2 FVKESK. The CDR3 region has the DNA TGTGCCAGCAGCCAAGGGGGGACGGCCCAGGGCTACACCTTC. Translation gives CASSQGGTAQGYTF. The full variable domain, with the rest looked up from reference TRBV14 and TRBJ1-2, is EAGVTQFPSHSVIEKGQTVTLRCDPISGHDNLYWYRRVMGKEIKFLLHFVKESKQDESGMPNNRFLAERTGGTYSTLKVQPAELEDSGVYFCASSQGGTAQGYTFGSGTRLTVV.

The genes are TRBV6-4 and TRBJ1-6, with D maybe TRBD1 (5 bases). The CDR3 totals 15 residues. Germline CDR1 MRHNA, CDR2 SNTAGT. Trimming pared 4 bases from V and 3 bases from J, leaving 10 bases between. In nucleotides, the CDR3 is TGTGCCAGCAGTGCTTCGACAGACTATAATTCACCCCTCCACTTT. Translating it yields CASSASTDYNSPLHF.

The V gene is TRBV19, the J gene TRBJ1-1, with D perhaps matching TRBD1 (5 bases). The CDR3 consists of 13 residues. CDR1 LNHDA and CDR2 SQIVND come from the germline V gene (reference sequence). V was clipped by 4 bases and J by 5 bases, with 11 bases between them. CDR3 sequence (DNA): TGTGCCAGTAGTAGGTCCAGGGATACTGAAGCTTTCTTT. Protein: CASSRSRDTEAFF.

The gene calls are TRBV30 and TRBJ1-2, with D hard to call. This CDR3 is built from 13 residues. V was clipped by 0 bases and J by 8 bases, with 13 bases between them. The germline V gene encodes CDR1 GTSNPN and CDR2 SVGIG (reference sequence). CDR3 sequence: CAWSVHETHGYTF. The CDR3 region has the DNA TGTGCCTGGAGTGTACACGAAACTCACGGCTACACCTTC.

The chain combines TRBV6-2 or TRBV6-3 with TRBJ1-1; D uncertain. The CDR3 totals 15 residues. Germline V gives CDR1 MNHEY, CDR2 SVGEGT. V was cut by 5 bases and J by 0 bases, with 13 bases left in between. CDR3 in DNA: TGTGCCAGCAGTCCCTCCGGGAGGATGAACACTGAAGCTTTCTTT. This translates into CASSPSGRMNTEAFF.

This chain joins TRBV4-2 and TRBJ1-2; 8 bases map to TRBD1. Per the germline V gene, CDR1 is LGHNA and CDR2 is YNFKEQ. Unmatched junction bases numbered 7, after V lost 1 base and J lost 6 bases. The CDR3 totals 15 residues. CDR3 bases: TGTGCCAGCAGCCAAGCAGGACAGGGCCTTGATGGCTACACCTTC. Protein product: CASSQAGQGLDGYTF.

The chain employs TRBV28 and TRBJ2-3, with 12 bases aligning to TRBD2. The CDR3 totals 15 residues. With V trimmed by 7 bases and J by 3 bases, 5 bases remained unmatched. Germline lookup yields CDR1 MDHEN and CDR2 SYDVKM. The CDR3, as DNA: TGTGCCAGCAAACTAGCGGGAGGAGTAACAGATACGCAGTATTTT. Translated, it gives CASKLAGGVTDTQYF.

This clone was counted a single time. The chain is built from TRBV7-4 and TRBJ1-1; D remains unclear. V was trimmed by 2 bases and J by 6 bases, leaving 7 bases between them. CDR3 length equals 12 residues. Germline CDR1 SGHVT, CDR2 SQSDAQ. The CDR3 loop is CASSLRRSEAFF. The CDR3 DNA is TGTGCCAGCAGCTTAAGACGGTCTGAAGCTTTCTTT.

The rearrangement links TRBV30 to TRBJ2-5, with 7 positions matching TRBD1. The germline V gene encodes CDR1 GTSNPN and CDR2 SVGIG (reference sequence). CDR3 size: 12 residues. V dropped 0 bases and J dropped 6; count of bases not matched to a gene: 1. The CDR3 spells CAWSVGGKTQYF. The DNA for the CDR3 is TGTGCCTGGAGTGTAGGGGGCAAGACCCAGTACTTC.

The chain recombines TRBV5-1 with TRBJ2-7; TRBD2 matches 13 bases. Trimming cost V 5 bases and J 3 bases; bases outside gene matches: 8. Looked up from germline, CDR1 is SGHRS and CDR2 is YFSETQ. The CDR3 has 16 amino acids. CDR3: CASRFGTSGVDYEQYF. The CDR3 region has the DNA TGCGCCAGCAGATTCGGGACTAGCGGGGTTGACTACGAGCAGTACTTC.

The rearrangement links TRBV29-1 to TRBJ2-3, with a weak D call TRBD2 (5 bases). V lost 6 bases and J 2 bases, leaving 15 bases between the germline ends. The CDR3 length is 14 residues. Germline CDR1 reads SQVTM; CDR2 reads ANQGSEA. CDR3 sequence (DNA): TGCAGCGTCGAGGGCAGGCCACTCACAGATACGCAGTATTTT. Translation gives CSVEGRPLTDTQYF.